These T cell receptor beta chains were read from a single sample in a study of T cell changes during pregnancy in multiple sclerosis. Repertoires were generated with immunoSEQ multiplex PCR, while TCRdb's copy carries only in-frame clones and drops some. The table lists roughly 40,000 clones, 90% to 95% of them singletons. The sequenced sample was peripheral blood, obtained in the third trimester of pregnancy. These receptors all come from a female donor with multiple sclerosis, enrolled in a pregnancy study. Each CDR3 is given with its conserved first and last residue. A D gene is named only where the DNA matches it firmly. The size of a clone is reported for some rows only, either as once, few or many, or as a class for expanded clones.

TRBJ2-7,NA,TRBV11-1,NA,TGTGCCAGCAGCTTAGCCCGTTCCGAGCAGTACTTC,CASSLARSEQYF
TRBJ2-1,NA,TRBV18,TRBD2,TGTGCCAGCTCCCGCGGTAGGGCTAGCGGGGGCCGTGTGAATGAGCAGTTCTTC,CASSRGRASGGRVNEQFF
TRBJ2-2,NA,TRBV7-8,TRBD1,TGTGCCAGCAGCTTACAGGGGGCCTGGCTGAACACCGGGGAGCTGTTTTTT,CASSLQGAWLNTGELFF
TRBJ1-1,NA,TRBV7-9,NA,TGTGCCAGCAGGAATACGGGGAGTACTGAAGCTTTCTTT,CASRNTGSTEAFF
TRBJ2-1,NA,TRBV7-2,TRBD2,TGTGCCAGCAGCCCGGAGGGAAGCGGGAGCTCCTACAATGAGCAGTTCTTC,CASSPEGSGSSYNEQFF
TRBJ2-7,few,TRBV5-1,NA,TGCGCCAGCAGCTTGGAGGGGGATCGGGACGAGCAGTACTTC,CASSLEGDRDEQYF
TRBJ2-5,NA,TRBV7-6,NA,TGTGCCAGCAGCTTAGCGGGGGGGCTGGAGACCCAGTACTTC,CASSLAGGLETQYF
TRBJ2-7,NA,TRBV5-1,TRBD2,TGCGCCAGCAGCCCGGGTAGGACTAGCGGGTATCCCTACGAGCAGTACTTC,CASSPGRTSGYPYEQYF
TRBJ1-1,NA,TRBV19,NA,TGTGCCAGTAGTCCAAGTCCTAGGGAGGACACTGAAGCTTTCTTT,CASSPSPREDTEAFF
TRBJ1-2,NA,TRBV11-3,NA,TGTGCCAGCAGCGCCCAGGAAACTAACTATGGCTACACCTTC,CASSAQETNYGYTF
TRBJ1-1,NA,TRBV30,NA,TGTGCCTGGAGTCGTAACAGGGCTTCATCCTTCCAAGAAGCTTTCTTT,CAWSRNRASSFQEAFF
TRBJ2-4,NA,TRBV29-1,NA,TGCAGCGTAGTAGTTCTCCCGAGGGACATTCAGTACTTC,CSVVVLPRDIQYF
TRBJ1-5,NA,TRBV7-2,NA,TGTGCCAGCAGCTTGAGTCCTTCCAATCAGCCCCAGCATTTT,CASSLSPSNQPQHF
TRBJ1-1,NA,TRBV6-1,NA,TGTGCCAGCAGTGATCGCGGGGGGAGTACTGAAGCTTTCTTT,CASSDRGGSTEAFF
TRBJ1-1,NA,TRBV6-1,TRBD1,TGTGCCAGCAACAGGGGCTCCACTGAAGCTTTCTTT,CASNRGSTEAFF
TRBJ1-1,NA,TRBV19,NA,TGTGCCAGTAGTATAGTTCCGGGTAACACTGAAGCTTTCTTT,CASSIVPGNTEAFF
TRBJ2-1,NA,TRBV7-3,TRBD1,TGTGCCAGCAGCTTGAACAGGGGTTCCTACAATGAGCAGTTCTTC,CASSLNRGSYNEQFF
TRBJ2-5,NA,TRBV30,TRBD2,TGTGCCTGGAGGGTAGCGGGAGGAACAGAGACCCAGTACTTC,CAWRVAGGTETQYF
TRBJ1-3,NA,TRBV19,TRBD1,TGTGCCAGTACCCTGGTAAGGACAGGCCTTCTCTCTGGAAACACCATATATTTT,CASTLVRTGLLSGNTIYF
TRBJ1-1,NA,TRBV18,TRBD1,TGTGCCAGCTCACCCCCCGGGACAGGGGTAGGGGAAGCTTTCTTT,CASSPPGTGVGEAFF
TRBJ1-1,NA,TRBV7-9,TRBD1,TGTGCCAGCAGCTCCCCCCCAGGGGGCTGGGGCACTGAAGCTTTCTTT,CASSSPPGGWGTEAFF
TRBJ1-6,NA,TRBV5-1,TRBD1,TGCGCCAGCAGCTCCCGGGACAGCCAAAATTCACCCCTCCACTTT,CASSSRDSQNSPLHF
TRBJ2-2,NA,TRBV7-2,NA,TGTGCCAGCAGCTTAGAGGCGGGGAGAATCACCGGGGAGCTGTTTTTT,CASSLEAGRITGELFF
TRBJ2-1,NA,TRBV6-5,TRBD2,TGTGCCAGCAGTTACTTAAATAGCGGGGATGAGCAGTTCTTC,CASSYLNSGDEQFF
TRBJ1-5,once,TRBV12-5,NA,TGTGCTAGTGGTTTCTTACGGGAAAATAGCAATCAGCCCCAGCATTTT,CASGFLRENSNQPQHF
TRBJ2-5,NA,TRBV7-2,NA,TGTGCCAGCAACGACCCGCCGGGGGAGACCCAGTACTTC,CASNDPPGETQYF
TRBJ2-1,NA,TRBV6-4,NA,TGTGCCAGCAGTGTAACAGTATACAATGAGCAGTTCTTC,CASSVTVYNEQFF
TRBJ1-1,NA,TRBV7-9,TRBD1,TGTGCCAGCAGCTTTTACGCCGGGACAGGGAACACTGAAGCTTTCTTT,CASSFYAGTGNTEAFF
TRBJ2-1,NA,TRBV4-1,TRBD2,TGCGCCAGCAGCCCGGTCGGTTCGGGAGGGCCCAATGAGCAGTTCTTC,CASSPVGSGGPNEQFF
TRBJ2-4,once,TRBV28,TRBD1,TGTGCCAGCAGGACACAGGGGGCCAAAAACATTCAGTACTTC,CASRTQGAKNIQYF
TRBJ1-1,NA,TRBV19,TRBD1,TGTGCCAGTAGTATGCCGTGGACAGGGGGCAAGAACACTGAAGCTTTCTTT,CASSMPWTGGKNTEAFF
TRBJ2-4,NA,TRBV6-1,NA,TGTGCCAGCAGTGATGCCCGTACGGGAAAAAACATTCAGTACTTC,CASSDARTGKNIQYF
TRBJ2-4,NA,TRBV19,NA,TGTGCCAGTAGTCTAGCCAAAAACATTCAGTACTTC,CASSLAKNIQYF
TRBJ2-5,NA,TRBV18,NA,TGTGCCAGCTCAACCTTGACGACCCGGGTGGCAGAGACCCAGTACTTC,CASSTLTTRVAETQYF
TRBJ2-5,once,TRBV29-1,NA,TGCAGCGTTGAAGCAACGACAGGACCAGAGACCCAGTACTTC,CSVEATTGPETQYF
TRBJ2-5,NA,TRBV30,TRBD1,TGTGCCTGCCCTAATGAGCGGCAGGGGGCCCAGACCCAGTACTTC,CACPNERQGAQTQYF
TRBJ1-2,NA,TRBV6-6,TRBD1,TGTGCCAGCAGCTTGACAGGGGAAGGCTACACCTTC,CASSLTGEGYTF
TRBJ2-7,NA,TRBV20-1,NA,TGCAGTGCTGCTGGCACGTACGAGCAGTACTTC,CSAAGTYEQYF
TRBJ2-7,NA,TRBV16,TRBD2,TGTGCCAGCAGCCTCCTAGCGGGGGGTAGTACTGTTGAGCAGTACTTC,CASSLLAGGSTVEQYF
TRBJ2-1,once,TRBV28,NA,TGTGCCAGCAGTTTAATCATGTCTGAGCAGTTCTTC,CASSLIMSEQFF
TRBJ1-3,NA,TRBV6-5,NA,TGTGCCAGCAGTGTAAGCGGGTTCGCTGGAAACACCATATATTTT,CASSVSGFAGNTIYF
TRBJ1-5,NA,TRBV6-5,TRBD1,TGTGCCAGCAGAAAAGGACAGGGGGCAGATCAGCCCCAGCATTTT,CASRKGQGADQPQHF
TRBJ1-1,NA,TRBV5-1,NA,TGCGCCAGCAGCTTGGGAAGAGGATTGGACACTGAAGCTTTCTTT,CASSLGRGLDTEAFF
TRBJ2-2,NA,TRBV25-1,NA,TGTGCCAGCAGTGTGAGGGAAGTAGACACCGGGGAGCTGTTTTTT,CASSVREVDTGELFF
TRBJ2-5,NA,TRBV19,NA,TGTGCCAGTAGTATGGATTGGGGCCGACACGGGGAGACCCAGTACTTC,CASSMDWGRHGETQYF
TRBJ2-4,NA,TRBV6-5,TRBD2,TGTGCCAGCAGTTTTAGCGGGCTCAACATTCAGTACTTC,CASSFSGLNIQYF
TRBJ1-2,NA,TRBV6-1,TRBD1,TGTGCCAGCAGTGAATTTCCAGGGGGCGGCTATGGCTACACCTTC,CASSEFPGGGYGYTF
TRBJ2-3,NA,TRBV11-2,TRBD2,TGTGCCAGCGCCTCGGGGGCGGGAGGGGCTCGGGGCACAGATACGCAGTATTTT,CASASGAGGARGTDTQYF
TRBJ1-1,NA,TRBV27,TRBD1,TGTGCCAGCAGTTTACAGGGGGCTTACACTGAAGCTTTCTTT,CASSLQGAYTEAFF
TRBJ1-3,NA,TRBV2,NA,TGTGCCAGCAAAAGCGACCGAAGCGGAAACACCATATATTTT,CASKSDRSGNTIYF
TRBJ1-1,NA,TRBV11-1,TRBD1,TGTGCCAGCAGCCCGGACAGGGCCCTGAGCACTGAAGCTTTCTTT,CASSPDRALSTEAFF
TRBJ2-2,NA,TRBV9,TRBD2,TGTGCCAGCAGCGTAAGGGGAGGGACGAACACCGGGGAGCTGTTTTTT,CASSVRGGTNTGELFF
TRBJ2-7,NA,TRBV11-2,NA,TGTGCCAGCAGCTCAAGACAGCCTGAGCAGTACTTC,CASSSRQPEQYF
TRBJ1-1,NA,TRBV2,NA,TGTGCCAGCAATGACTTAACTGGTGAAGCTTTCTTT,CASNDLTGEAFF
TRBJ2-5,NA,TRBV5-5,TRBD2,TGTGCCAGCAGCTTGACGCCTAGCGGGGAGACCCAGTACTTC,CASSLTPSGETQYF
TRBJ1-1,NA,TRBV10-3,TRBD1,TGTGCCATCAGTGCCGGGACAGGAGGGGACACTGAAGCTTTCTTT,CAISAGTGGDTEAFF
TRBJ2-7,NA,TRBV7-2,TRBD1,TGTGCCAGCAGCTCGGCTCCGGGACAGGGGATCGAGCAGTACTTC,CASSSAPGQGIEQYF
TRBJ1-3,NA,TRBV9,NA,TGTGCCAGCAGCGTAACGGGGAGCTCTGGAAACACCATATATTTT,CASSVTGSSGNTIYF
TRBJ2-5,once,TRBV19,NA,TGTGCCAGTAGTAGCCGTGCGTACCAACGGGAGACCCAGTACTTC,CASSSRAYQRETQYF
TRBJ1-2,NA,TRBV5-1,NA,TGCGCCAGCAGCTTCAGCGTCAGCTATGGCTACACCTTC,CASSFSVSYGYTF